One sample yielded the 20 T cell receptor beta chains listed below, sequenced in a study of cytomegalovirus exposure and HLA in healthy donors. Both 60 Vbeta primers and 13 Jbeta primers went into the PCR. Only in-frame clones appear in the TCRdb table, and some are missing; sequencing was by immunoSEQ multiplex PCR. The sample shows approximately 120,000 clones, 60% to 80% of them seen only once. The specimen sequenced was PBMCs. All receptors come from a man over 45 in good health and CMV-seronegative.

The V and J genes are TRBV7-8 and TRBJ2-7; D is perhaps TRBD2 (6 bases). From germline, CDR1 is SGHVS and CDR2 FQNEAQ. The CDR3 has 16 amino acids. The V and J ends lost 3 bases and 0 bases respectively, with 15 bases between them. CDR3 sequence reads: CASSFGVSGDSYEQYF. Here the CDR3 DNA reads TGTGCCAGCAGCTTTGGGGTTTCGGGGGACTCCTACGAGCAGTACTTC. The whole variable domain, filled in from reference TRBV7-8 and TRBJ2-7, reads GAGVSQSPRYKVAKRGQDVALRCDPISGHVSLFWYQQALGQGPEFLTYFQNEAQLDKSGLPSDRFFAERPEGSVSTLKIQRTQQEDSAVYLCASSFGVSGDSYEQYFGPGTRLTVT.

This clone occurred once. The chain carries TRBV13 and TRBJ2-1; the match to TRBD1 covers 7 bases. V was clipped by 4 bases and J by 7 bases; unmatched bases: 10. Germline V gene lookup returns CDR1 PRHDT and CDR2 FYEKMQ (reference sequence). CDR3 length equals 15 residues. The CDR3 region has the DNA TGTGCCAGCAGCTCCTACAGGGGTTATAGGAATGAGCAGTTCTTC. This translates into CASSSYRGYRNEQFF.

The chain employs TRBV10-3 and TRBJ1-5; TRBD1 matches 8 bases. CDR3 size: 20 residues. Germline CDR1 ENHRY, CDR2 SYGVKD. The ends lost 3 bases at V and 1 base at J; junction bases unmatched: 17. The DNA for the CDR3 is TGTGCCATCAGTGACCCTTCGACAGGGACAGGCTTACGGAGCAATCAGCCCCAGCATTTT. This gives the protein CAISDPSTGTGLRSNQPQHF.

This chain links TRBV4-1 with TRBJ2-2; 11 bases align to TRBD2. The CDR3 covers 17 residues. The germline V gene encodes CDR1 MGHRA and CDR2 YSYEKL. J lost 4 bases, V lost 3 bases, and 7 bases had no gene match. CDR3 sequence: CASSQGRLAGSTGELFF. CDR3 in DNA: TGCGCCAGCAGCCAGGGGAGACTAGCGGGAAGCACCGGGGAGCTGTTTTTT.

This clone was seen more than once but under ten times. V is TRBV7-2 and J is TRBJ1-2; 7 bases are shared with TRBD1. CDR1 and CDR2 from the germline V gene are SGHTA and FQGNSA. The length of the CDR3 is 16 residues. With 5 bases clipped from V and 5 bases from J, the junction kept 14 bases outside the gene matches. The CDR3 DNA reads as TGTGCCAGCAGCAGTAGAGGGGGCGCACGGGGGTATGGCTACACCTTC. Translated: CASSSRGGARGYGYTF.

The chain employs TRBV6-1 and TRBJ1-1; D not resolved. With 2 bases removed from V and 6 bases from J, the gap between germline ends came to 13 bases. This CDR3 has 14 amino acids. Germline V lookup: CDR1 MNHNS, CDR2 SASEGT. CDR3 bases: TGTGCCAGCAGTGAAATGAGAGCAACGGCTGAAGCTTTCTTT. This translates into CASSEMRATAEAFF.

This sequence joins TRBV6-1 and TRBJ2-5; possible D gene TRBD2, 7 bases. The CDR3 has 16 residues. Germline values: CDR1 MNHNS, CDR2 SASEGT. Trimming removed 2 bases at V and 2 bases at J, with 15 bases between. For the CDR3, the DNA is TGTGCCAGCAGTGAAAAGGGGGACTACCCACAAGAGACCCAGTACTTC. Protein product: CASSEKGDYPQETQYF.

The DNA for the CDR3 is TGTGCCAGCAGCTTAGAGGGACTGCCCCAAGAGACCCAGTACTTC. Residues: CASSLEGLPQETQYF. V usage is TRBV7-9 and J usage is TRBJ2-5; D possibly corresponds to TRBD2 (6 bases). With 1 base removed from V and 1 base from J, the gap between germline ends came to 10 bases. CDR1 and CDR2 (germline): SEHNR, FQNEAQ (reference sequence). The CDR3 has 15 amino acids.

The chain employs TRBV5-1 and TRBJ2-7; no reliable D call. V gave up 4 bases and J gave up 0 bases, with 11 bases separating them. The CDR3 is made up of 14 amino acids. Germline CDR1 reads SGHRS; CDR2 reads YFSETQ. CDR3 sequence (DNA): TGCGCCAGCAGCCCTATAACAGCCTCCTACGAGCAGTACTTC. Translation: CASSPITASYEQYF.

The J gene is TRBJ2-3, the V gene TRBV2; D not resolved. The ends were cut back, 7 bases at V and 0 bases at J, with 17 bases in the middle. This CDR3 spans 16 amino acids. Germline CDR1 reads SNHLY; CDR2 reads FYNNEI. CDR3 bases: TGTGCCAGCACCCCTCACGCGGCAATCAGCACAGATACGCAGTATTTT. This encodes CASTPHAAISTDTQYF. Supplemented by reference TRBV2 and TRBJ2-3, the full variable domain reads EPEVTQTPSHQVTQMGQEVILRCVPISNHLYFYWYRQILGQKVEFLVSFYNNEISEKSEIFDDQFSVERPDGSNFTLKIRSTKLEDSAMYFCASTPHAAISTDTQYFGPGTRLTVL.

The chain carries TRBV28 and TRBJ1-1; the D is unclear. Germline V gene data show CDR1 as MDHEN and CDR2 as SYDVKM. V lost 7 bases, J lost 5 bases, and 11 bases lay in between. The CDR3 is 12 residues long. The CDR3 reads CASTQALTEAFF. CDR3 nucleotides: TGTGCCAGCACCCAGGCCTTGACTGAAGCTTTCTTT.

This sequence joins TRBV28 and TRBJ2-7; 10 nucleotides agree with TRBD2. The CDR3 extends over 14 amino acids. Looked up from germline, CDR1 is MDHEN and CDR2 is SYDVKM. V lost 5 bases to trimming and J lost 3 bases; unmatched junction nucleotides: 4. The CDR3 sequence is CASSPPSGSYEQYF. The CDR3 DNA reads as TGTGCCAGCAGTCCCCCTAGCGGGAGCTACGAGCAGTACTTC.

The chain employs TRBV27 and TRBJ2-7, with D perhaps TRBD2 (5 bases). Germline values: CDR1 MNHEY, CDR2 SMNVEV (reference sequence). The ends were cut back, 0 bases at V and 6 bases at J, with 9 bases in the middle. This CDR3 has 13 amino acids. The CDR3 DNA follows: TGTGCCAGCAGTTTATCGAGGGCGGGCGAGCAGTACTTC. Translating gives CASSLSRAGEQYF.

This clone showed up just a few times. This sequence joins TRBV6-6 and TRBJ2-7; the match to TRBD1 covers 9 bases. Germline V gives CDR1 MNHNY, CDR2 SVGAGI (reference sequence). The CDR3 is 15 amino acids. V shed 7 bases, J shed 2 bases, and the junction held 9 bases outside the gene matches. The CDR3 sequence: CASTPSWTGAYEQYF. The CDR3 region has the DNA TGTGCCAGCACCCCCTCCTGGACAGGGGCCTACGAGCAGTACTTC.

The gene calls are TRBV6-4 and TRBJ2-3; D might be TRBD2 (5 bases). Per the germline V gene, CDR1 is MRHNA and CDR2 is SNTAGT. This CDR3 comprises 13 residues. Trimming left V 2 bases short and J 6 bases short, with 9 bases between. CDR3 DNA sequence: TGTGCCAGCAGTGACGGGGAGTTGGATACGCAGTATTTT. Translated, it gives CASSDGELDTQYF.

In nucleotides, the CDR3 is TGTGCCAGCAGTTACAAGGGGGCGGGCACAGATACGCAGTATTTT. Its translation is CASSYKGAGTDTQYF. The chain carries TRBV6-5 and TRBJ2-3; 7 nucleotides match TRBD1. The length of the CDR3 is 15 residues. V dropped 2 bases and J dropped 1; count of bases not matched to a gene: 3. Looked up from germline, CDR1 is MNHEY and CDR2 is SVGAGI.

J is TRBJ1-4 and V is TRBV30; TRBD1 aligns across 8 bases. CDR1 and CDR2 (germline): GTSNPN, SVGIG (reference sequence). After removal of 2 bases from V and 15 bases from J, the junction contained 8 bases not matched to a gene. The CDR3 has 12 residues. The CDR3 region is CAWSSQMGQVFF. CDR3 sequence (DNA): TGTGCCTGGAGTTCTCAAATGGGACAGGTGTTTTTT. The variable domain in full, with the rest retrieved from reference TRBV30 and TRBJ1-4, is SQTIHQWPATLVQPVGSPLSLECTVEGTSNPNLYWYRQAAGRGLQLLFYSVGIGQISSEVPQNLSASRPQDRQFILSSKKLLLSDSGFYLCAWSSQMGQVFFGSGTQLSVL.

The chain links TRBV7-9 to TRBJ2-2, with 10 positions matching TRBD1. CDR1 is SEHNR, CDR2 FQNEAQ, per germline (reference sequence). V was clipped by 5 bases and J by 3 bases; unmatched bases: 6. This CDR3 comprises 16 residues. DNA for the CDR3: TGTGCCAGCAGCGCGCCGGGACAGGGGTACACCGGGGAGCTGTTTTTT. This translates into CASSAPGQGYTGELFF.

The CDR3 reads CASSLTGQANYGYTF. CDR3 DNA: TGCGCCAGCAGCTTGACCGGACAGGCTAACTATGGCTACACCTTC. The chain combines TRBV5-1 with TRBJ1-2; TRBD1 matches at 7 bases. V gave up 1 base and J gave up 0 bases; unmatched junction bases: 3. The V gene's germline CDR1 is SGHRS and CDR2 YFSETQ. The CDR3 is made up of 15 amino acids.

This clone has only one observation. The chain couples TRBV4-3 to TRBJ1-2; possible D gene TRBD1, 6 bases. Trimming cost V 3 bases and J 4 bases, with 12 bases left between them. This CDR3 comprises 14 residues. Germline loops: CDR1 LGHNA, CDR2 YSLEER. The CDR3 nucleotides read TGCGCCAGCAGCCAGGATACAGGGTTCTATGGCTACACCTTC. Translation: CASSQDTGFYGYTF.